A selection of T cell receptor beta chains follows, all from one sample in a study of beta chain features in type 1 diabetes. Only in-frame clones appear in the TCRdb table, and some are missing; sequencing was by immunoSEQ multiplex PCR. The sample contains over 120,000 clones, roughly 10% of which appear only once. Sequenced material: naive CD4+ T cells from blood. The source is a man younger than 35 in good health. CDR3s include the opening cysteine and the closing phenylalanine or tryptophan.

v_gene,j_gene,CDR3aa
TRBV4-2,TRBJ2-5,CASSQGHTSGGQETQYF
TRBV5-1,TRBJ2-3,CASSVAGGTTDTQYF
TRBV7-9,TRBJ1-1,CASSLGVGRLNTEAFF
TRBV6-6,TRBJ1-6,CASKWAGGNSPLHF
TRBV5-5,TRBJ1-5,CASSLVFGNQPQHF
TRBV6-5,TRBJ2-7,CASSTDRGSYEQYF
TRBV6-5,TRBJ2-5,CASTGGTEETQYF
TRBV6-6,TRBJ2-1,CASSQGAAMNEQFF
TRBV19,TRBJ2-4,CASSSSVIQYF
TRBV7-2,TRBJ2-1,CASSLAGGPLGNEQFF
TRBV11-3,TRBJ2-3,CASSLGLSPTSTDTQYF
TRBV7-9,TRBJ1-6,CASVGDGDSPLHF
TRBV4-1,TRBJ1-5,CASSLFLAHQPQHF
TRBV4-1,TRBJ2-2,CASRENLGVLRSTGELFF
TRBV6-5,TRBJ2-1,CASSSRGLSYNEQFF
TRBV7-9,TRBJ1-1,CASSLVTGKNTEAFF
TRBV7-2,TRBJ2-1,CASSFQTSGGSYNEQFF
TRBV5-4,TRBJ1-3,CASSWGQNSGNTIYF
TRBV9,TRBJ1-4,CASSVGPIREKLFF
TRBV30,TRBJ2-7,CAWSRQGGYEQYF
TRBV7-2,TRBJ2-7,CASSPQFGGEREQYF
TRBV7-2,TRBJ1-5,CASSLAATGAISGPQHF
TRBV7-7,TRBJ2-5,CASSLWPSGQETQYF
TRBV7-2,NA,CASSLEGQRAYEQYF
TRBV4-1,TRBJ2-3,CASSHTGAGRSTDTQYF
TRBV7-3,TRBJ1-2,CASSQSGFYGYTF
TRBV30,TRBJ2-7,CAWKGQATVYEQYF
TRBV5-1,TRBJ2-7,CASHRGQGIHEQYF
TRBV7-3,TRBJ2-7,CASGTGTEQYF
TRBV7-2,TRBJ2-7,CASSLTRQGAHEQYF
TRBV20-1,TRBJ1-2,CSAIGGRGYTF
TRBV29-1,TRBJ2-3,CSVAGGQGDTQYF
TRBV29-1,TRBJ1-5,CSVGRGSNQPQHF
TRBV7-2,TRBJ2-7,CASSPFWGQPFSYEQYF
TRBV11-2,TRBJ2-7,CASSPGQGTYEQYF
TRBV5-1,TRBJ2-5,CASSASTGSGETQYF
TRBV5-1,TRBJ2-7,CASSLVGQNYEQYF
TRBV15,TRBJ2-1,CATSSTGAGRDEQFF
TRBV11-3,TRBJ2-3,CASSRRQGQDTQYF
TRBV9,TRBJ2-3,CASSARGGADTQYF
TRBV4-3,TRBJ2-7,CASSHLRTGTYEQYF